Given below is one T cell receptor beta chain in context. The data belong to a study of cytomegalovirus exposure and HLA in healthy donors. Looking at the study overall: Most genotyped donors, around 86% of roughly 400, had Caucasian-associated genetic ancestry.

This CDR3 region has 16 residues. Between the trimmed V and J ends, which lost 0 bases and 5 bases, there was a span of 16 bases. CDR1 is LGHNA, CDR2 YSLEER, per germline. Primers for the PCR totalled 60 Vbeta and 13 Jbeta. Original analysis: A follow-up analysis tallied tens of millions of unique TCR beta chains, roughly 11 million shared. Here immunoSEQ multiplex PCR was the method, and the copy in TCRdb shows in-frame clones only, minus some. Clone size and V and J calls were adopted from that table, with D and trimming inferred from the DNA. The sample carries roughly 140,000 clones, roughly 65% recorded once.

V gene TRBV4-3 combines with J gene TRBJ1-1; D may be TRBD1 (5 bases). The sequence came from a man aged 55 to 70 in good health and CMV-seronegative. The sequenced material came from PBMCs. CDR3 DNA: TGCGCCAGCAGCCAAGAGCCCAGCCCGGGGGGAACTGAAGCTTTCTTT. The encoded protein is CASSQEPSPGGTEAFF.